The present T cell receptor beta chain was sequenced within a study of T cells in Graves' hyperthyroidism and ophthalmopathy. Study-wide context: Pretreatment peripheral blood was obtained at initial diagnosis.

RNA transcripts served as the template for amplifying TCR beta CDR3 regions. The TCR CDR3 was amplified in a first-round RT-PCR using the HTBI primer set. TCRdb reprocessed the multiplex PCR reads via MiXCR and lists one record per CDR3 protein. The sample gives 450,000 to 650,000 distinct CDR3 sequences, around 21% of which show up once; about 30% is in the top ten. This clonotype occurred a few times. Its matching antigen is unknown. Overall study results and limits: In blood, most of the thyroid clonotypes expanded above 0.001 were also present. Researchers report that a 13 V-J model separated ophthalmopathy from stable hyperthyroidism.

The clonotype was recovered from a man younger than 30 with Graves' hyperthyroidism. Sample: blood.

DNA of the CDR3: TGTGCCAGCAGCGGTGACTGGTCCGTTGGGGAGCTGTTTTTT. Translation: CASSGDWSVGELFF. This rearrangement joins TRBV7-9 to TRBJ2-2; no reliable D call. From germline, CDR1 is SEHNR and CDR2 FQNEAQ (reference sequence). The CDR3 contains 14 residues. Trimming removed 5 bases at V and 8 bases at J, with 15 bases between.